This passage covers 11 T cell receptor beta chains from one sample sequenced in a study of T cell responses to AZD1222 COVID-19 vaccine. Profiling relied on immunoSEQ multiplex PCR, and the TCRdb table lists in-frame clones only, not all of them. Seen here are approximately 70,000 clones, approximately 90% observed once, and the top ten hold about 2.5%. The sample in question was peripheral blood, obtained on day 0 of AZD1222 vaccination. Source of these receptors: an adult in good health.

The chain is built from TRBV19 and TRBJ1-1; D remains unclear. This CDR3 has 14 residues. Per the germline V gene, CDR1 is LNHDA and CDR2 is SQIVND (reference sequence). Trimming cost V 5 bases and J 4 bases, with 14 bases left between them. The DNA for the CDR3 is TGTGCCAGTAGTCCACGTTCACGAGGCACTGAAGCTTTCTTT. It codes for CASSPRSRGTEAFF.

V gene TRBV30 combines with J gene TRBJ2-1; the match to TRBD1 covers 9 bases. The CDR3 covers 13 residues. J was trimmed by 5 bases and V by 5 bases; bases with no gene match: 4. From germline, CDR1 is GTSNPN and CDR2 SVGIG (reference sequence). DNA of the CDR3: TGTGCCTGGGGGACAGGGTGGAACAATGAGCAGTTCTTC. Residues: CAWGTGWNNEQFF. The full variable domain, completed using reference TRBV30 and TRBJ2-1, is SQTIHQWPATLVQPVGSPLSLECTVEGTSNPNLYWYRQAAGRGLQLLFYSVGIGQISSEVPQNLSASRPQDRQFILSSKKLLLSDSGFYLCAWGTGWNNEQFFGPGTRLTVL.

This clone has only a few counts. The V call is TRBV4-1, the J call TRBJ1-2; 7 nucleotides align to TRBD1. V shed 4 bases, J shed 8 bases, and the junction held 7 bases outside the gene matches. The CDR3 spans 13 residues. Germline V gene data show CDR1 as MGHRA and CDR2 as YSYEKL. The CDR3 bases are TGCGCCAGCAGCCTAACAGGGGCGGGGGGCTACACCTTC. Translated: CASSLTGAGGYTF.

The chain couples TRBV28 to TRBJ2-3; TRBD1 matches 9 bases. The germline V gene encodes CDR1 MDHEN and CDR2 SYDVKM. V lost 4 bases, J lost 0 bases, and 2 bases stayed unmatched. CDR3 length: 15 residues. DNA for the CDR3: TGTGCCAGCAGTTGGACAGGGGCGAGCACAGATACGCAGTATTTT. Translating gives CASSWTGASTDTQYF.

The J gene is TRBJ2-1, the V gene TRBV7-6; D is perhaps TRBD1 or TRBD2 (6 bases each). CDR1 is SGHVS and CDR2 is FNYEAQ in the germline V gene. This CDR3 is 14 amino acids long. Between the trimmed V and J ends, which lost 0 bases and 10 bases, there was a span of 13 bases. CDR3 amino acids: CASSLARGGTEQFF. The CDR3 DNA is TGTGCCAGCAGCTTAGCGCGAGGGGGGACAGAGCAGTTCTTC.

The chain recombines TRBV5-6 with TRBJ1-1; no clear D. Per germline, CDR1 SGHDT and CDR2 YYEEEE. Deletions cut 7 bases from V and 11 bases from J, with 18 bases between. The CDR3 runs 12 residues. For the CDR3, the DNA is TGTGCCAGCGGACGAAGCGGAGCGGCTGCTTTCTTT. The encoded protein is CASGRSGAAAFF. Drawing the rest from reference TRBV5-6 and TRBJ1-1, the complete variable domain is DAGVTQSPTHLIKTRGQQVTLRCSPKSGHDTVSWYQQALGQGPQFIFQYYEEEERQRGNFPDRFSGHQFPNYSSELNVNALLLGDSALYLCASGRSGAAAFFGQGTRLTVV.

The V gene is TRBV4-3, the J gene TRBJ2-3; 12 bases align to TRBD2. Looked up from germline, CDR1 is LGHNA and CDR2 is YSLEER. The CDR3 sequence is 14 residues long. V trimming: 6 bases; J trimming: 4 bases; junction bases outside the gene matches: 2. CDR3 sequence: CASRTSGSSDTQYF. CDR3 bases: TGCGCCAGCAGGACTAGCGGGAGCTCAGATACGCAGTATTTT.

This chain uses TRBV15 with TRBJ2-7; no reliable D call. The V and J ends lost 0 bases and 3 bases respectively, with 9 bases between them. Germline-derived CDR1 and CDR2 are LNHNV and YYDKDF (reference sequence). The CDR3 covers 14 residues. CDR3 region: CATSREVTRYEQYF. CDR3 sequence (DNA): TGTGCCACCAGCAGAGAGGTCACACGCTACGAGCAGTACTTC. The variable domain in full, completed from reference TRBV15 and TRBJ2-7, reads DAMVIQNPRYQVTQFGKPVTLSCSQTLNHNVMYWYQQKSSQAPKLLFHYYDKDFNNEADTPDNFQSRRPNTSFCFLDIRSPGLGDTAMYLCATSREVTRYEQYFGPGTRLTVT.

The genes are TRBV7-3 and TRBJ2-3, with D maybe TRBD2 (5 bases). Looked up from germline, CDR1 is SGHTA and CDR2 is FQGTGA. The V and J ends lost 5 bases and 4 bases respectively, with 7 bases between them. The CDR3 is 12 residues long. The CDR3 region is CASSLGADTQYF. CDR3 nucleotide sequence: TGTGCCAGCAGCCTCGGGGCAGATACGCAGTATTTT.

This rearrangement joins TRBV6-2 or TRBV6-3 to TRBJ2-1, with D perhaps TRBD2 (6 bases). Trimming shortened V by 6 bases and J by 2 bases, and 14 bases separated the two germline ends. CDR3 length: 15 amino acids. Looked up from germline, CDR1 is MNHEY and CDR2 is SVGEGT. DNA for the CDR3: TGTGCCAGCAGCCCGGTGGGAGGCCCCTACAATGAGCAGTTCTTC. This encodes CASSPVGGPYNEQFF.

V gene TRBV4-2 combines with J gene TRBJ1-1; D ambiguous. The germline V gene has CDR1 LGHNA and CDR2 YNFKEQ. V was shortened by 4 bases and J by 5 bases, with 20 bases between the two germline ends. The CDR3 consists of 16 residues. CDR3 nucleotides: TGTGCCAGCAGCCCACACCCCGGAGAGGGAGAAACTGAAGCTTTCTTT. This sequence encodes CASSPHPGEGETEAFF.